The 26 T cell receptor beta chains reported below all come from one sample, sequenced in a study of blood T cell repertoires in COVID-19 (dated by TCRdb to the early 2020s). The receptor library was made with the immunoSEQ multiplex PCR assay. In its TCRdb copy, this immuneACCESS table keeps in-frame sequences only and misses some clones. Where compared with another copy, unresolved V genes explain less than half of these, and the others have no known cause. The sample table lists around 100,000 clones, 86% of them with a count of one. The ten largest clones represent 3.5% to 5.5% of the sample. The sequencing sample was made of peripheral blood. Receptor source: a man between 35 and 55 years old with acute or convalescent COVID-19.

The rearrangement links TRBV12-3 or TRBV12-4 to TRBJ2-1; 9 positions match TRBD2. This CDR3 is 13 amino acids long. V trimming: 6 bases; J trimming: 10 bases; junction bases outside the gene matches: 7. The CDR3, as DNA: TGTGCCAGCAGGCGGGAGGGCCTGCGGGAGCAGTTCTTC. It translates to CASRREGLREQFF.

The rearrangement uses TRBV3-1 (or the pseudogene TRBV3-2) and TRBJ1-2, with a possible D match to TRBD1 (5 bases). V gave up 5 bases and J gave up 7 bases, with 17 bases separating them. The CDR3 is made up of 14 amino acids. Per the germline V gene, CDR1 is LGHDT and CDR2 is YNNKEL (reference sequence). CDR3 residues: CASSSFTGTLGYTF. CDR3 nucleotide sequence: TGTGCCAGCAGCTCTTTTACCGGGACTCTTGGCTACACCTTC.

The genes are TRBV5-1 and TRBJ2-1; no definite D call. This CDR3 has 15 amino acids. V lost 2 bases, J lost 0 bases, and 9 bases lay in between. Germline CDR1 reads SGHRS; CDR2 reads YFSETQ. For the CDR3, the DNA is TGCGCCAGCAGCTTTACGAGGAGCTCCTACAATGAGCAGTTCTTC. Translation gives CASSFTRSSYNEQFF.

The V gene is TRBV7-9, the J gene TRBJ2-1; unclear D gene. Trimming left V 4 bases short and J 13 bases short, with 11 bases between. This CDR3 is built from 11 residues. Per germline, CDR1 SEHNR and CDR2 FQNEAQ (reference sequence). The CDR3 here is CASSSTVVQFF. CDR3 bases: TGTGCCAGCAGCTCTACGGTGGTTCAGTTCTTC.

The chain's CDR3 is CASSFDRGRGYTF. DNA of the CDR3: TGTGCCAGCAGTTTCGACAGGGGACGGGGCTACACCTTC. This chain connects TRBV7-2 to TRBJ1-2, with TRBD1 matching over 8 bases. V shed 6 bases and J 8 bases; nucleotides not matched to a gene: 8. The CDR3 length is 13 residues. Germline assignment: CDR1 SGHTA and CDR2 FQGNSA.

The chain is built from TRBV10-1 and TRBJ1-3; D not certain. Germline assignment: CDR1 WNHNN and CDR2 SYGVQD (reference sequence). With 5 bases removed from V and 1 base from J, the gap between germline ends came to 15 bases. The CDR3 is 16 amino acids. The CDR3 here is CASSPPMGDSGNTIYF. DNA for the CDR3: TGCGCCAGCAGTCCACCTATGGGAGATTCTGGAAACACCATATATTTT.

This clone was seen only once. Other DNA sequences in the sample encode the same CDR3. J is TRBJ2-7 and V is TRBV15; unclear D gene. This CDR3 is built from 13 residues. Deletions cut 0 bases from V and 1 base from J, with 4 bases between. Germline CDR1 and CDR2: LNHNV and YYDKDF (reference sequence). CDR3 nucleotides: TGTGCCACCAGCAGAGATCTGTCCTACGAGCAGTACTTC. It translates to CATSRDLSYEQYF.

The V call is TRBV2, the J call TRBJ1-5; D possibly corresponds to TRBD1 (5 bases). CDR1 is SNHLY, CDR2 FYNNEI, per germline. The CDR3 length is 15 residues. Trimming removed 2 bases from V and 5 bases from J, with 13 bases in between. Here the CDR3 DNA reads TGTGCCAGCAGTGAAAGGGCAGGGTCGTATCAGCCCCAGCATTTT. Its protein product is CASSERAGSYQPQHF. Full variable domain (missing parts from reference TRBV2 and TRBJ1-5): EPEVTQTPSHQVTQMGQEVILRCVPISNHLYFYWYRQILGQKVEFLVSFYNNEISEKSEIFDDQFSVERPDGSNFTLKIRSTKLEDSAMYFCASSERAGSYQPQHFGDGTRLSIL.

The V and J genes are TRBV18 and TRBJ1-1, with unresolved D. The CDR3 length is 15 residues. Per germline, CDR1 KGHSH and CDR2 LQKENI. V shed 2 bases and J shed 0 bases, with 10 bases lying between them. The CDR3 reads CASSPNNNLNTEAFF. The CDR3 DNA follows: TGTGCCAGCTCACCAAACAACAACCTGAACACTGAAGCTTTCTTT.

The rearrangement links TRBV7-3 to TRBJ1-1; 12 bases match TRBD1. V was pared by 0 bases and J by 1 base, with 6 bases of the junction left unmatched. The CDR3 runs 18 residues. The germline gives CDR1 SGHTA, CDR2 FQGTGA. CDR3 nucleotides: TGTGCCAGCAGCTTAACAACCGGGACAGGGGGCAGGAACACTGAAGCTTTCTTT. It is translated as CASSLTTGTGGRNTEAFF.

This clone was found a few times. The rearrangement links TRBV2 to TRBJ2-6; 7 bases match TRBD2. Per germline, CDR1 SNHLY and CDR2 FYNNEI. The CDR3 contains 14 residues. J lost 4 bases, V lost 9 bases, and 6 bases had no gene match. The CDR3 protein is CARSGAEGANVLTF. The DNA of the CDR3 is TGTGCCAGAAGCGGGGCGGAGGGGGCCAACGTCCTGACTTTC.

This chain connects TRBV6-5 to TRBJ1-1, with D uncertain. Trimming removed 3 bases from V and 0 bases from J, with 8 bases in between. CDR1 MNHEY and CDR2 SVGAGI come from the germline V gene. This CDR3 is 14 amino acids long. DNA of the CDR3: TGTGCCAGCAGTTATTCCAGGCTGAACACTGAAGCTTTCTTT. Encoded protein: CASSYSRLNTEAFF.

The chain couples TRBV5-6 to TRBJ1-1, with TRBD1 identical over 11 bases. This CDR3 has 15 residues. The germline V gene encodes CDR1 SGHDT and CDR2 YYEEEE. V was clipped by 3 bases and J by 2 bases; unmatched bases: 3. The CDR3 loop is CASSWTGGSNTEAFF. The CDR3 DNA follows: TGTGCCAGCAGCTGGACAGGGGGCTCTAACACTGAAGCTTTCTTT.

The chain uses TRBV19 and TRBJ1-5; possibly TRBD1 for D (6 bases). Germline V lookup: CDR1 LNHDA, CDR2 SQIVND (reference sequence). V lost 4 bases, J lost 4 bases, and 17 bases lay in between. The CDR3 runs 16 residues. CDR3 DNA sequence: TGTGCCAGTAGTACGCTTTACGGGGGGCCTAATCAGCCCCAGCATTTT. Protein: CASSTLYGGPNQPQHF.

The chain links TRBV24-1 to TRBJ1-1; no definite D call. The CDR3 runs to 14 residues. Trimming removed 2 bases from V and 7 bases from J, with 13 bases in between. Germline values: CDR1 KGHDR, CDR2 SFDVKD. CDR3 sequence: CATSDSRGRDEAFF. In DNA form, the CDR3 reads TGTGCCACCAGTGATTCCCGAGGGCGGGATGAAGCTTTCTTT.

The chain is built from TRBV18 and TRBJ1-2; TRBD1 matches 7 bases. With 3 bases clipped from V and 2 bases from J, the junction kept 3 bases outside the gene matches. Germline CDR1 is KGHSH and CDR2 is LQKENI. This CDR3 region has 14 residues. The DNA of the CDR3 is TGTGCCAGCTCACCCGAGACAGGGAACTATGGCTACACCTTC. Its protein is CASSPETGNYGYTF.

This sequence joins TRBV5-4 and TRBJ2-7; the match to TRBD2 covers 12 bases. The CDR3 contains 19 residues. With V trimmed by 0 bases and J by 1 base, 11 bases remained unmatched. Germline V gene sequence: CDR1 SGHNT, CDR2 YYREEE (reference sequence). The CDR3 nucleotides read TGTGCCAGCAGCTTGGCGAGGACTAGCGGGAAGGGATTATCCTACGAGCAGTACTTC. Its protein product is CASSLARTSGKGLSYEQYF.

This clone was seen a single time. CDR3 protein: CASSVDSNYNSPLHF. In DNA form, the CDR3 reads TGTGCCAGCAGTGTGGACAGCAACTATAATTCACCCCTCCACTTT. The chain recombines TRBV6-4 with TRBJ1-6, with a weak D call TRBD1 (6 bases). From germline, CDR1 is MRHNA and CDR2 SNTAGT. Trimming left V 4 bases short and J 3 bases short, with 10 bases between. This CDR3 has 15 amino acids.

This chain uses TRBV6-5 with TRBJ1-2; the D gene is possibly TRBD1 (6 bases). Trimming cost V 2 bases and J 7 bases, with 17 bases left between them. Germline-derived CDR1 and CDR2 are MNHEY and SVGAGI. The CDR3 spans 15 residues. CDR3 DNA: TGTGCCAGCAGTTACCGGCGACAGGTTAATCTTGGCTACACCTTC. Protein: CASSYRRQVNLGYTF.

The chain carries TRBV27 and TRBJ2-7; 13 bases agree with TRBD2. Germline CDR1 MNHEY, CDR2 SMNVEV (reference sequence). The CDR3 consists of 14 residues. With V trimmed by 5 bases and J by 6 bases, 4 bases remained unmatched. The CDR3 bases are TGTGCCAGCAGTCTCAGGACTAGCGGGAGCGAGCAGTACTTC. It specifies CASSLRTSGSEQYF.

In DNA, the CDR3 is TGTGCCAGCAGTACAACAGGAGGGACTGAAGCTTTCTTT. It translates to CASSTTGGTEAFF. J is TRBJ1-1 and V is TRBV12-3 or TRBV12-4, with D perhaps matching TRBD1 (5 bases). This CDR3 region has 13 residues. V dropped 5 bases and J dropped 5 bases, with 12 bases sitting between them.

Only one count was recorded for this clone. The same CDR3 can be traced to other DNA sequences in this sample. J is TRBJ2-7 and V is TRBV5-4; 8 bases are a match to TRBD1. Germline V lookup: CDR1 SGHNT, CDR2 YYREEE (reference sequence). Losses at the gene ends were 4 bases for V and 2 bases for J; bases not matched to a gene: 8. CDR3 size: 15 residues. CDR3 protein: CASSLDRGQTYEQYF. DNA for the CDR3: TGTGCCAGCAGCCTAGACAGGGGACAAACCTACGAGCAGTACTTC. Full variable domain (remainder filled in from reference TRBV5-4 and TRBJ2-7): ETGVTQSPTHLIKTRGQQVTLRCSSQSGHNTVSWYQQALGQGPQFIFQYYREEENGRGNFPPRFSGLQFPNYSSELNVNALELDDSALYLCASSLDRGQTYEQYFGPGTRLTVT.

The chain employs TRBV27 and TRBJ2-5; D is possibly TRBD2 (5 bases). Trimming pared 6 bases from V and 5 bases from J, leaving 25 bases between. The CDR3 covers 17 residues. Germline CDR1 and CDR2: MNHEY and SMNVEV (reference sequence). This CDR3 is CASSMTRAVGVGETQYF. The CDR3 nucleotides are TGTGCCAGCAGCATGACGCGGGCAGTTGGGGTTGGGGAGACCCAGTACTTC.

In its sample, this clone was seen once. The rearrangement links TRBV6-5 to TRBJ1-6; D call uncertain. CDR1 and CDR2 (germline): MNHEY, SVGAGI. With 8 bases removed from V and 9 bases from J, the gap between germline ends came to 20 bases. This CDR3 has 15 amino acids. CDR3 bases: TGTGCCAGCTCCACCTTCCGGTCTCCTAGTTCACCCCTCCACTTT. Its translation: CASSTFRSPSSPLHF.

The chain carries TRBV15 and TRBJ2-3; 7 bases are shared with TRBD2. V shed 5 bases, J shed 3 bases, and the junction held 14 bases outside the gene matches. The CDR3 sequence is 17 residues long. Germline values: CDR1 LNHNV, CDR2 YYDKDF (reference sequence). CDR3 nucleotide sequence: TGTGCCACCAGCGAGAGATTGACGGGAGGCAGGACAGATACGCAGTATTTT. Protein: CATSERLTGGRTDTQYF.

This rearrangement joins TRBV27 to TRBJ2-7, with a possible D match to TRBD1 (5 bases). V lost 2 bases and J lost 4, with 9 bases in between. Germline V gene sequence: CDR1 MNHEY, CDR2 SMNVEV (reference sequence). The CDR3 covers 13 residues. The CDR3 DNA is TGTGCCAGCAGTTTAGGGGCAGGTTACGAGCAGTACTTC. Translated: CASSLGAGYEQYF.